This TCR beta chain was observed in a study of T cell responses to AZD1222 COVID-19 vaccine. Study-level information: Both about-4-week and about-12-week second-dose recipients were combined.

The table came from immunoSEQ multiplex PCR; TCRdb's copy has only in-frame clones and leaves some out. The sample records over 130,000 clones, almost 90% being singletons. Of note for this clone: Its specificity is not known.

J was trimmed by 6 bases and V by 4 bases; bases with no gene match: 8. The CDR3 runs 14 residues. CDR1 SGHRS and CDR2 YFSETQ come from the germline V gene. General study results and limits: Samples come after the peak T cell response, not at day 14. White British people made up most donors, females outnumbered males, and clonal diversity was possibly underestimated.

This receptor was obtained from an adult in good health. The chain is built from TRBV5-1 and TRBJ1-2; 8 positions agree with TRBD1. The specimen comprised peripheral blood, sampled on day 0 of AZD1222 vaccination. CDR3 sequence (DNA): TGCGCCAGCAGCCCGGGACAGGTTGTTAATGGCTACACCTTC. Amino acids: CASSPGQVVNGYTF.